These 21 T cell receptor beta chains originate from one sample sequenced in a study of T cell responses to AZD1222 COVID-19 vaccine. Some clones are missing from TCRdb's copy, which holds only in-frame ones; the method was immunoSEQ multiplex PCR. In the table there are fewer than 85,000 clones, 88% of which are singletons. The sample here was peripheral blood, taken 28 days after the second dose of the MenACWY control vaccine. The receptors come from an adult who received the MenACWY meningococcal vaccine as a control.

V is TRBV18 and J is TRBJ2-7, with 7 bases lining up with TRBD1. Trimming removed 3 bases from V and 3 bases from J; junction bases left unmatched: 2. Germline V gives CDR1 KGHSH, CDR2 LQKENI. The CDR3 extends over 13 amino acids. CDR3 loop: CASSPGTDYEQYF. CDR3 DNA: TGTGCCAGCTCACCCGGGACAGACTACGAGCAGTACTTC.

The chain has TRBV7-2 and TRBJ2-1; the match to TRBD1 covers 8 bases. Per the germline V gene, CDR1 is SGHTA and CDR2 is FQGNSA. The CDR3 consists of 16 residues. Trimming cost V 5 bases and J 2 bases; bases outside gene matches: 8. CDR3 amino acids: CASSTGQGIAYNEQFF. CDR3 DNA sequence: TGTGCCAGCAGCACCGGACAGGGAATCGCCTACAATGAGCAGTTCTTC.

This chain connects TRBV4-3 to TRBJ2-7; tentative D call: TRBD1 (5 bases). Germline CDR1 and CDR2: LGHNA and YSLEER. The CDR3 is made up of 16 amino acids. Between the trimmed V and J ends, which lost 1 base and 2 bases, there was a span of 15 bases. The CDR3 loop reads CASSQVAQQDTYEQYF. DNA of the CDR3: TGCGCCAGCAGCCAAGTTGCCCAGCAGGACACCTACGAGCAGTACTTC.

The CDR3 spells CASSPRQEGYGYTF. The DNA of the CDR3 is TGCGCCAGCAGCCCTAGACAGGAGGGGTATGGCTACACCTTC. The chain uses TRBV5-1 and TRBJ1-2, with D tentatively TRBD1 (6 bases). CDR1 and CDR2 (germline): SGHRS, YFSETQ. The V end lost 4 bases, the J end lost 5 bases, and 15 bases lay between the germline ends. The CDR3 covers 14 residues. Full variable domain (outside the CDR3, taken from reference TRBV5-1 and TRBJ1-2): KAGVTQTPRYLIKTRGQQVTLSCSPISGHRSVSWYQQTPGQGLQFLFEYFSETQRNKGNFPGRFSGRQFSNSRSEMNVSTLELGDSALYLCASSPRQEGYGYTFGSGTRLTVV.

The CDR3 protein is CATSRDSGGTSYEQYF. The CDR3 nucleotides are TGTGCCACCAGCAGAGATTCAGGGGGGACCTCCTACGAGCAGTACTTC. This chain uses TRBV15 with TRBJ2-7; tentatively, D is TRBD1 (7 bases). This CDR3 has 16 amino acids. V gave up 0 bases and J gave up 0 bases, with 12 bases separating them. CDR1 and CDR2 from the germline V gene are LNHNV and YYDKDF (reference sequence). Variable domain in full (rest from reference TRBV15 and TRBJ2-7): DAMVIQNPRYQVTQFGKPVTLSCSQTLNHNVMYWYQQKSSQAPKLLFHYYDKDFNNEADTPDNFQSRRPNTSFCFLDIRSPGLGDTAMYLCATSRDSGGTSYEQYFGPGTRLTVT.

The rearrangement links TRBV7-9 to TRBJ1-5; 7 bases line up with TRBD1. V was clipped by 5 bases and J by 3 bases; unmatched bases: 10. The CDR3 has 16 residues. Looked up from germline, CDR1 is SEHNR and CDR2 is FQNEAQ (reference sequence). This CDR3 is CASSPTTGASNQPQHF. As DNA, the CDR3 is TGTGCCAGCAGCCCTACCACAGGGGCCTCCAATCAGCCCCAGCATTTT.

The genes are TRBV5-1 and TRBJ1-5; 7 nucleotides line up with TRBD1. J gave up 2 bases and V 4 bases, and 6 bases lay outside the gene matches. Germline lookup yields CDR1 SGHRS and CDR2 YFSETQ. This CDR3 has 15 amino acids. CDR3 loop: CASSTTGTGNQPQHF. The CDR3, as DNA: TGCGCCAGCAGCACGACAGGGACAGGCAATCAGCCCCAGCATTTT.

This chain uses TRBV19 with TRBJ1-1; D may be TRBD1 (6 bases). The CDR3 is made up of 13 amino acids. Trimming left V 7 bases short and J 3 bases short, with 12 bases between. From germline, CDR1 is LNHDA and CDR2 SQIVND (reference sequence). In DNA form, the CDR3 reads TGTGCCAGTATGATCTCAGGGGACACTGAAGCTTTCTTT. This codes for CASMISGDTEAFF.

In this sample, this clone turned up a few times. The chain combines TRBV11-1 with TRBJ1-1; no reliable D call. Germline values: CDR1 SGHAT, CDR2 FQDESV (reference sequence). V was shortened by 9 bases and J by 0 bases, with 14 bases between the two germline ends. This CDR3 has 14 residues. As DNA, the CDR3 is TGTGCCAGTTCCAGAGCTCAGGTGAACACTGAAGCTTTCTTT. Amino acid sequence: CASSRAQVNTEAFF.

J is TRBJ2-3 and V is TRBV18; 15 bases are a match to TRBD2. V shed 4 bases and J 5 bases; nucleotides not matched to a gene: 4. CDR1 KGHSH and CDR2 LQKENI come from the germline V gene. This CDR3 region has 16 residues. For the CDR3, the DNA is TGTGCCAGCTCACTCGGACTAGCGGGGGGGCAAGATACGCAGTATTTT. Encoded protein: CASSLGLAGGQDTQYF.

The rearrangement uses TRBV28 and TRBJ1-2; D may be TRBD1 (6 bases). Germline V CDR1 and CDR2: MDHEN, SYDVKM. Trimming pared 3 bases from V and 4 bases from J, leaving 9 bases between. The CDR3 has 13 residues. The CDR3 DNA sequence: TGTGCCAGCAGTTTTTCAGGGGCCTATGGCTACACCTTC. This translates into CASSFSGAYGYTF.

The rearrangement joins TRBV27 to TRBJ2-7, with D unresolved. The germline V gene has CDR1 MNHEY and CDR2 SMNVEV (reference sequence). The ends were cut back, 5 bases at V and 2 bases at J, with 16 bases in the middle. The CDR3 consists of 15 residues. This chain's CDR3 is CASSPLLEGTYEQYF. Written as DNA, the CDR3 is TGTGCCAGCAGTCCACTCTTAGAAGGGACCTACGAGCAGTACTTC.

The rearrangement uses TRBV6-6 and TRBJ1-3, with 10 bases lining up with TRBD1. Germline V lookup: CDR1 MNHNY, CDR2 SVGAGI (reference sequence). V was pared by 5 bases and J by 10 bases, with 8 bases of the junction left unmatched. The CDR3 is 14 residues long. CDR3 protein: CASSIGTGEGTIYF. DNA of the CDR3: TGTGCCAGCAGTATCGGGACAGGGGAAGGTACCATATATTTT.

The gene calls are TRBV9 and TRBJ2-2; D is unclear. From germline, CDR1 is SGDLS and CDR2 YYNGEE. The CDR3 is made up of 15 amino acids. V was clipped by 0 bases and J by 0 bases, with 6 bases between them. In nucleotides, the CDR3 is TGTGCCAGCAGCGTAGAAGGTGCGAACACCGGGGAGCTGTTTTTT. Residues: CASSVEGANTGELFF.

The chain joins TRBV19 to TRBJ2-5; 8 nucleotides agree with TRBD1. The CDR3 has 15 residues. Per germline, CDR1 LNHDA and CDR2 SQIVND (reference sequence). The junction had 7 bases not matched to a gene; V was cut back by 3 bases and J by 4 bases. CDR3 loop: CASSIRGQVGETQYF. As DNA, the CDR3 is TGTGCCAGTAGTATTAGGGGACAGGTGGGAGAGACCCAGTACTTC.

This clone is classed as medium-sized. The V gene is TRBV28, the J gene TRBJ2-4, with no clear D. V was pared by 6 bases and J by 0 bases, with 15 bases between. Germline assignment: CDR1 MDHEN and CDR2 SYDVKM. This CDR3 contains 16 residues. The CDR3 DNA reads TGTGCCAGCAGCCCCCCCGGAGATCTAGCCAAAAACATTCAGTACTTC. Translation gives CASSPPGDLAKNIQYF.

This chain connects TRBV4-2 to TRBJ2-3; 8 bases fit TRBD2. The CDR3 is 17 amino acids. With 4 bases clipped from V and 3 bases from J, the junction kept 12 bases outside the gene matches. Germline V gives CDR1 LGHNA, CDR2 YNFKEQ. CDR3 amino acids: CASSPYLGGGGTDTQYF. CDR3 nucleotide sequence: TGTGCCAGCAGCCCCTACCTGGGTGGCGGGGGGACAGATACGCAGTATTTT.

The rearrangement uses TRBV10-3 and TRBJ1-5, with TRBD1 identical over 9 bases. Germline-derived CDR1 and CDR2 are ENHRY and SYGVKD. Germline trimming cut 4 bases from V and 7 bases from J; bases unmatched to any gene: 5. This CDR3 comprises 14 residues. CDR3 nucleotides: TGTGCCATCAGTGTAACAGGGGGCGGACAGCCCCAGCATTTT. This encodes CAISVTGGGQPQHF.

The V gene is TRBV4-3, the J gene TRBJ2-7; D may be TRBD2 (5 bases). The CDR3 covers 15 residues. The V gene's germline CDR1 is LGHNA and CDR2 YSLEER. Trimming shortened V by 1 base and J by 3 bases, and 13 bases separated the two germline ends. CDR3 residues: CASSQVAGRHYEQYF. CDR3 sequence (DNA): TGCGCCAGCAGCCAAGTGGCGGGCAGGCACTACGAGCAGTACTTC.

The count of this clone is one. This chain links TRBV25-1 with TRBJ1-6, with D hard to call. The ends were cut back, 8 bases at V and 5 bases at J, with 13 bases in the middle. The CDR3 totals 14 residues. The germline V gene encodes CDR1 MGHDK and CDR2 SYGVNS. The CDR3: CASASGMDNSPLHF. The CDR3 DNA reads TGTGCCAGCGCGTCGGGGATGGATAATTCACCCCTCCACTTT.

V usage is TRBV5-8 and J usage is TRBJ2-2; 7 nucleotides agree with TRBD1. The CDR3 totals 13 residues. Trimming at V came to 6 bases and at J to 5 bases, leaving 4 bases not matched to a gene. The V gene's germline CDR1 is SGHTS and CDR2 YDEGEE. The DNA for the CDR3 is TGTGCCAGCACCTTACAGGGGACCGGGGAGCTGTTTTTT. This sequence encodes CASTLQGTGELFF.